Given below is one TCR beta chain in context. The antigen is unknown. This entry comes from a study of radiotherapy plus CTLA-4 blockade in lung cancer. Study-level information: Overall, approximately 19% of patients showed an objective response, while roughly 28% attained disease control. Overall study results and limits: Response was reportedly best predicted by early blood T cell clone dynamics, with interferon-beta.

Chemo-refractory metastatic non-small-cell lung cancer patients received focal radiation with ipilimumab CTLA-4 blockade. The germline gives CDR1 SGHRS, CDR2 YFSETQ. The V end was cut by 2 bases, the J end by 4 bases, with 6 bases between. This CDR3 comprises 12 residues. Some clones are missing from TCRdb's copy, which holds only in-frame ones; the method was immunoSEQ multiplex PCR. The table shows 26,000 or so clones, with around three quarters occurring only once. Source: peripheral blood, taken from a patient treated with radiotherapy plus ipilimumab. The source of this sequence is a human donor with non-small cell lung cancer that progressed on radiotherapy plus ipilimumab. The chain uses TRBV5-1 and TRBJ1-1, with D possibly TRBD1 on 5 matching bases. The CDR3 region is CASSFQGTEAFF. For the CDR3, the DNA is TGCGCCAGCAGCTTTCAGGGCACTGAAGCTTTCTTT.